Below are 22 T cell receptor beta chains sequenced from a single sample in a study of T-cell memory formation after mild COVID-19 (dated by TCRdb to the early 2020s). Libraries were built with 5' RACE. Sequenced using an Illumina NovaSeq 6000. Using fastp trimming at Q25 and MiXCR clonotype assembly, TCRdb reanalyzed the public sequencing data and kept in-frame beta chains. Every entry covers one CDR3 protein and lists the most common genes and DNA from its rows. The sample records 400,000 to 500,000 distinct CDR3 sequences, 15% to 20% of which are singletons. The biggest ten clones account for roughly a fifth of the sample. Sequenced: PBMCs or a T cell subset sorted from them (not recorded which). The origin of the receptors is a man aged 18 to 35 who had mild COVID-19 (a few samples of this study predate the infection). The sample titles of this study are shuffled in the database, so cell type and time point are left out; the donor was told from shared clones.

The CDR3 DNA reads TGTGCCAGCAGCTTAGGAGGGGGGACAAACCCGCCCCAGTATTTT. Residues: CASSLGGGTNPPQYF. The chain uses TRBV7-2 and TRBJ2-3; D possibly matches TRBD1 or TRBD2 (6 bases each). V lost 1 base and J lost 12, with 20 bases in between. This CDR3 has 15 amino acids. The germline V gene has CDR1 SGHTA and CDR2 FQGNSA.

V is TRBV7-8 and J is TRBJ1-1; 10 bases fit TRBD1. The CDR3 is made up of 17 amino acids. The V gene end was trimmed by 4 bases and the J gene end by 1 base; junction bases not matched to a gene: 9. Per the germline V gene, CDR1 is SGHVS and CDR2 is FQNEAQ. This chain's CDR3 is CASSSRDRGWENTEAFF. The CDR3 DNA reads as TGTGCCAGCAGCTCCCGGGACAGGGGCTGGGAGAACACTGAAGCTTTCTTT.

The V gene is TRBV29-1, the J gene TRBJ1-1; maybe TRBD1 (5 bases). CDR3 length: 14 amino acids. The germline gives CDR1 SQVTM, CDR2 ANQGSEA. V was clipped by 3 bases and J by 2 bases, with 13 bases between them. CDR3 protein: CSVDRGRGNTEAFF. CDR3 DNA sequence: TGCAGCGTTGATCGGGGACGCGGTAACACTGAAGCTTTCTTT.

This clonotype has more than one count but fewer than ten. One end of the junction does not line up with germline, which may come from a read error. The CDR3 region has the DNA TGTGCTAGCAGCCTCCCAGCCCAGGGGGGCAATGAGCAGTTCTTC. Amino acids: CASSLPAQGGNEQFF. This rearrangement joins TRBV7-7 to TRBJ2-1; tentatively, D is TRBD1 (7 bases). Germline CDR1 reads SSHAT; CDR2 reads FNYEAQ (reference sequence). The CDR3 consists of 15 residues. The full variable domain, rest sourced from reference TRBV7-7 and TRBJ2-1, is GAGVSQSPRYKVTKRGQDVTLRCDPISSHATLYWYQQALGQGPEFLTYFNYEAQPDKSGLPSDRFSAERPEGSISTLTIQRTEQRDSAMYRCASSLPAQGGNEQFFGPGTRLTVL.

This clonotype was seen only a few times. The CDR3 bases are TGCGCCAGCAGCCCTGGGAAGCTGAGCACAGATACGCAGTATTTT. Its translation is CASSPGKLSTDTQYF. The V gene is TRBV5-1, the J gene TRBJ2-3; D is ambiguous. The germline V gene has CDR1 SGHRS and CDR2 YFSETQ. The CDR3 loop spans 15 amino acids. The V gene lost 4 bases and the J gene lost 0 bases, with 12 bases spanning the gap.

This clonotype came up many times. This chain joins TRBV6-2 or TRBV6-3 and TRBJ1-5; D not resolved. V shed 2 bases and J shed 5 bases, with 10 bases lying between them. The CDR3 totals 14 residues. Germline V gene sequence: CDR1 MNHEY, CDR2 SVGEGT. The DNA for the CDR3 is TGTGCCAGCAGTTACGGAGACCCCCATCAGCCCCAGCATTTT. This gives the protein CASSYGDPHQPQHF.

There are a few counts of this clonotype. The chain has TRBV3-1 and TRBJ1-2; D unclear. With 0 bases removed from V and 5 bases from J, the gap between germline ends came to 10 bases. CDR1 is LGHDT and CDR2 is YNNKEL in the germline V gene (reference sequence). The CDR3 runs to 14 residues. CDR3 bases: TGTGCCAGCAGCCAAGATGGGCGGATTTATGGCTACACCTTC. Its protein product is CASSQDGRIYGYTF.

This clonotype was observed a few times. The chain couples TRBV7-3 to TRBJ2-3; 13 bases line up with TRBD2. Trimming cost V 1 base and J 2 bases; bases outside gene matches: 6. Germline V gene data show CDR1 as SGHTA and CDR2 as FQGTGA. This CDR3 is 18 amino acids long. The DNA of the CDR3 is TGTGCCAGCAGCTTAAGACTAGCGGGGGGCCCCGACACAGATACGCAGTATTTT. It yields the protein CASSLRLAGGPDTDTQYF.

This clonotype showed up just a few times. The CDR3 spells CASSLVLANEQFF. The CDR3 bases are TGTGCCAGCAGTTTAGTACTAGCGAATGAGCAGTTCTTC. The V call is TRBV12-3 or TRBV12-4, the J call TRBJ2-1; 7 bases match TRBD2. V trimming: 1 base; J trimming: 7 bases; junction bases outside the gene matches: 1. The CDR3 extends over 13 amino acids.

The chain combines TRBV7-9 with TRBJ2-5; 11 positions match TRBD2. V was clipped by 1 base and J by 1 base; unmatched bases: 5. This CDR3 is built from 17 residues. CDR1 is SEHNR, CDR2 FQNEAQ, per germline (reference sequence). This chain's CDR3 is CASSLVPGLAVQETQYF. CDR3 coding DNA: TGTGCCAGCAGCTTAGTCCCGGGACTAGCGGTCCAAGAGACCCAGTACTTC.

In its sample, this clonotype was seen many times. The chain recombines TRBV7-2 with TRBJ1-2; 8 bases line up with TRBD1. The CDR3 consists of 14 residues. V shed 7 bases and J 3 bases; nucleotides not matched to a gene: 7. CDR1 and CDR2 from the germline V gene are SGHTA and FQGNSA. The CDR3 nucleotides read TGTGCCAGCAAAGGGGACAGGAGGGACTATGGCTACACCTTC. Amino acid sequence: CASKGDRRDYGYTF.

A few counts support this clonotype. The CDR3 nucleotides read TGTGCCAGCAGCGTAGCAAGTGGGCGGATCTCTGGGGCCAACGTCCTGACTTTC. It is translated as CASSVASGRISGANVLTF. The chain employs TRBV9 and TRBJ2-6; no reliable D call. CDR3 length: 18 residues. CDR1 is SGDLS and CDR2 is YYNGEE in the germline V gene. V was pared by 0 bases and J by 0 bases, with 13 bases between.

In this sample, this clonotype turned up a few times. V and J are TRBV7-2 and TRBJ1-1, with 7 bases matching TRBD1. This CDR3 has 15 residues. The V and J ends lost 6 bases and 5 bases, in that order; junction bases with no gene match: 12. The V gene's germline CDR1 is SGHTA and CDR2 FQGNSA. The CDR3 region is CASRRRTGEWTEAFF. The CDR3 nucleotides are TGTGCCAGCAGAAGGAGAACAGGGGAATGGACTGAAGCTTTCTTT.

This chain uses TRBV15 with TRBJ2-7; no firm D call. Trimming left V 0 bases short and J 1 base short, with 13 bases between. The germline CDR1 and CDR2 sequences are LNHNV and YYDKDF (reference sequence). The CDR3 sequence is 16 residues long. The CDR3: CATSRDRPGLSYEQYF. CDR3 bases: TGTGCCACCAGCAGAGATCGACCGGGTCTGTCCTACGAGCAGTACTTC. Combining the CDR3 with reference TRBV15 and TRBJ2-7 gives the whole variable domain DAMVIQNPRYQVTQFGKPVTLSCSQTLNHNVMYWYQQKSSQAPKLLFHYYDKDFNNEADTPDNFQSRRPNTSFCFLDIRSPGLGDTAMYLCATSRDRPGLSYEQYFGPGTRLTVT.

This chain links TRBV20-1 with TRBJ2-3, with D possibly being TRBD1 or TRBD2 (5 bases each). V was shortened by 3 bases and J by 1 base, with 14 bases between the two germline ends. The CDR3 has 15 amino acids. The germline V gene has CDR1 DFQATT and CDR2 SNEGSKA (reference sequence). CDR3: CSASERLGGTDTQYF. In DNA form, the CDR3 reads TGCAGTGCTAGTGAGCGTCTGGGGGGCACAGATACGCAGTATTTT.

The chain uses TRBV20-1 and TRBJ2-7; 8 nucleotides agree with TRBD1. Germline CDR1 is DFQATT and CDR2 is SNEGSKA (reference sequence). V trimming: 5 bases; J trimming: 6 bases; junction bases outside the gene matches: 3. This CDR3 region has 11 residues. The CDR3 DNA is TGCAGTGCTCGACAGGGGAGCGAGCAGTACTTC. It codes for CSARQGSEQYF.

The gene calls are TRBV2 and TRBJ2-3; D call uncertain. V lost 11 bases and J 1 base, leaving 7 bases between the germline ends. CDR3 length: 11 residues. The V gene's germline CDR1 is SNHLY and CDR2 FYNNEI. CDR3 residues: CAQQGTDTQYF. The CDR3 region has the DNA TGTGCCCAGCAAGGCACAGATACGCAGTATTTT.

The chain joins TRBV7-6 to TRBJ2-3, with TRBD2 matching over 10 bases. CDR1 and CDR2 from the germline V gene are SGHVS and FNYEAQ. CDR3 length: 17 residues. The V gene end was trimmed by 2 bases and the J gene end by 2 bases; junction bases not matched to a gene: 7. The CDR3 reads CASSLRASGGPTDTQYF. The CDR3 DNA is TGTGCCAGCAGCTTACGGGCTAGCGGGGGACCCACAGATACGCAGTATTTT.

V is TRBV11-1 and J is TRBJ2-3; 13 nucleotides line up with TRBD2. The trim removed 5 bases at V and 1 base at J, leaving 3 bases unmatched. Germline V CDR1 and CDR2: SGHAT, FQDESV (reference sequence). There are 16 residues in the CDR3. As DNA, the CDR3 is TGTGCCAGCAGCCGGGGACTAGCGGGGCGCACAGATACGCAGTATTTT. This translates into CASSRGLAGRTDTQYF.

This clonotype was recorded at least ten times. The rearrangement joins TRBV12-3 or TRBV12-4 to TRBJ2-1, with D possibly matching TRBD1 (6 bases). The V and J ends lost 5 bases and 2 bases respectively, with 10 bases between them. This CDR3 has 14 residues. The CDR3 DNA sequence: TGTGCCAGCAGTCTGGACAGAACCTACAATGAGCAGTTCTTC. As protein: CASSLDRTYNEQFF.

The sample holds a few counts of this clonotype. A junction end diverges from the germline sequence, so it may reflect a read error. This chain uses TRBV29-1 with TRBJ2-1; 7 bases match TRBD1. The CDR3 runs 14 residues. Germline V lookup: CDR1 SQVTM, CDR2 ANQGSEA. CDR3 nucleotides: TGCAGCCTTGACCATCCGGGACAGTACAATGAGCAGTTCTTC. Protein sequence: CSLDHPGQYNEQFF.

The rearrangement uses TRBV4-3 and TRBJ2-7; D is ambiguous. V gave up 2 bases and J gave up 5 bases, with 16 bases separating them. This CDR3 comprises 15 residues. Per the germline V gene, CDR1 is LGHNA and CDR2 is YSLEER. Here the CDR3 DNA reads TGCGCCAGCAGCCAACCTCCTCCGAGACGGGACGAGCAGTACGTC. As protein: CASSQPPPRRDEQYV.